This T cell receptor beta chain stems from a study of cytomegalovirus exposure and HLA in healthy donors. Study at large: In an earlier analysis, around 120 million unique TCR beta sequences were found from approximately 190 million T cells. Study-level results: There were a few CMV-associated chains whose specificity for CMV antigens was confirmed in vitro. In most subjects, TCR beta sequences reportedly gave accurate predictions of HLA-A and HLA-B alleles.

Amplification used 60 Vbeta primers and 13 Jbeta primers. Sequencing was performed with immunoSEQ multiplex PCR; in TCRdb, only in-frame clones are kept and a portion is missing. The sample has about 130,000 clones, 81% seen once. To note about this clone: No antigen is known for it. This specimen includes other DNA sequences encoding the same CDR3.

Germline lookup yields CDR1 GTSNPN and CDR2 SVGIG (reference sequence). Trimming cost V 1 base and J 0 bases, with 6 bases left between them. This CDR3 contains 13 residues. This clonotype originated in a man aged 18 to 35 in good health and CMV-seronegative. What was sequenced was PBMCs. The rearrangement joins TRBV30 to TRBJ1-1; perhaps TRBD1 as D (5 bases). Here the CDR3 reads CAWSGQMNTEAFF. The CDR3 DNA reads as TGTGCCTGGAGTGGACAGATGAACACTGAAGCTTTCTTT.